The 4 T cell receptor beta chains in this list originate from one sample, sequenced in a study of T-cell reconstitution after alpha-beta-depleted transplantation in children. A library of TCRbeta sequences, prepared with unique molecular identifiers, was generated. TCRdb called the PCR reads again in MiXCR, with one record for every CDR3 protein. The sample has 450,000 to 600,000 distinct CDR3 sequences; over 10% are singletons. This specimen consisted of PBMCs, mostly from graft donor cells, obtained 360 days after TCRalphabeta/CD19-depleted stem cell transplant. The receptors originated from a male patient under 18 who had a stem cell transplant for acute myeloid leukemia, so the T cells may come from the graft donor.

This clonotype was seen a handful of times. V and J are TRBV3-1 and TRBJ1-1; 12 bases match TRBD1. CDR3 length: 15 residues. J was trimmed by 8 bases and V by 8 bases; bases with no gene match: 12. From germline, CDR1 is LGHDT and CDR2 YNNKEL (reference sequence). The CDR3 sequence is CASVRDRGRLSEAFF. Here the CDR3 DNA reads TGTGCCAGCGTCCGGGACAGGGGGCGTCTATCCGAAGCTTTCTTT.

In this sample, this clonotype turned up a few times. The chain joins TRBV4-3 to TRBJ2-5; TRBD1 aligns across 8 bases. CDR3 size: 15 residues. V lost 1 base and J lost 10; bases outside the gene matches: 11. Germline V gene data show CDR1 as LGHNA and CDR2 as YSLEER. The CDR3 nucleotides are TGCGCCAGCAGCCAAGTCCAGACAGGGGCGCGGGTCCAGTACTTC. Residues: CASSQVQTGARVQYF.

CDR3 sequence (DNA): TGCGCCAGCAGCCAAGATCGCAGGGTCGGACAAGAGACCCAGTACTTC. Amino acids: CASSQDRRVGQETQYF. The chain employs TRBV4-3 and TRBJ2-5; a possible D gene is TRBD1 (5 bases). V shed 0 bases and J shed 2 bases, with 13 bases lying between them. Germline values: CDR1 LGHNA, CDR2 YSLEER. The CDR3 has 16 residues.

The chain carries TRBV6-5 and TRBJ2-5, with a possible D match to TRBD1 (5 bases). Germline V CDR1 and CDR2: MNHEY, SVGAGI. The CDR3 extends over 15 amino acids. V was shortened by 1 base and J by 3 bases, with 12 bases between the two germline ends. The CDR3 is CASSYWAGREETQYF. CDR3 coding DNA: TGTGCCAGCAGTTACTGGGCTGGCAGGGAAGAGACCCAGTACTTC.